This TCR beta chain was sequenced for a study of glioma-infiltrating T cells (dated by TCRdb to 2016 to 2018). Background on the whole study: Sequencing of TCR alpha- and beta-chain repertoires was performed on glioma tissue, on non-neoplastic brain tissue, and on matched peripheral blood mononuclear cells. The paired cohort was made up of three low-grade glioma patients, several primary glioblastoma patients and three non-glioma patients who contributed non-neoplastic brain tissue. To gauge divergence between tissue and blood T-cell populations, every tissue-infiltrating repertoire was compared against the peripheral blood repertoire from the same patient. The investigation overall reported the following: Group comparisons were based on small numbers of patients: three non-neoplastic, three low-grade glioma and eight or nine glioblastoma patients. VJ-independent divergence between tissue and blood was found to be below expectation in non-neoplastic patients but above expectation in all gliomas, particularly low-grade gliomas. Tissue and blood shared very few CDR3 sequences, a result attributed to high CDR3 diversity and limited sampling.

TCR alpha and beta CDR3 regions were amplified with the iRepertoire nested amplicon-rescue multiplex PCR (arm-PCR) platform from RNA. The input for one-step reverse transcription and amplification was roughly 85-400 ng of either tissue mRNA or PBMC total RNA. After bead purification, a secondary multiplex PCR added Illumina adapters, and libraries were gel-purified between 200 and 400 bp. Internal 6-nucleotide barcodes were carried by the libraries and were used for demultiplexing. The libraries were sequenced on an Illumina MiSeq using 2x220 or 2x250 nucleotide paired-end reads. The study's processing was this. FLASH 1.2.11 was used to merge paired reads, and BWA-MEM then aligned the reads to the GRCh37 human genome before TRA and TRB reads were extracted. An IMGT-derived reference of cassette sequences and CDR3 motifs, with pseudogenes included, was used for V and J assignment. Reads were translated in three frames, and productive CDR3s were defined by a C…FGXG motif without stop codons. Unique combinations of V-J cassette pair and CDR3 amino acid sequence were defined as clonotypes. Reads were filtered by Hamming distance, thresholded by each sample's sequence error rate in mapped regions. Using fastp at Q25 and MiXCR, TCRdb reprocessed the public reads and kept productive beta chains. All rows with the same CDR3 protein become a single entry with the most common DNA and genes. The V and J calls, along with clone size, are taken from TCRdb and not from the paper's own processing. This sample gives about 130,000 distinct CDR3 sequences in total; 24% of them show up just once. Over 25% of the sample is in the top ten clones.

CDR1 and CDR2, looked up from the germline V gene, are SGHTA and FQGNSA. CDR3 length: 14 amino acids, cysteine to phenylalanine. The DNA shown is the 42-base CDR3, in frame from base 1. V is pared back by 4 bases and J by 9 bases, with 18 bases lying between the germline termini. This clonotype was found many times. The clone's antigen remains unknown. No base quality information exists; no much larger clone differs at one position. Sequencing used glioma tissue, nonneoplastic brain tissue, or PBMCs (not recorded which). The chain joins TRBV7-2 to TRBJ2-5; the D gene is unclear. This clonotype was sampled from a human donor with low-grade glioma or glioblastoma, undergoing nonglioma brain surgery, or in good health (not recorded which). CDR3 sequence: CASSSPLYAEAQYF. The base sequence is TGTGCCAGCAGCTCTCCACTTTACGCCGAGGCCCAGTACTTC.